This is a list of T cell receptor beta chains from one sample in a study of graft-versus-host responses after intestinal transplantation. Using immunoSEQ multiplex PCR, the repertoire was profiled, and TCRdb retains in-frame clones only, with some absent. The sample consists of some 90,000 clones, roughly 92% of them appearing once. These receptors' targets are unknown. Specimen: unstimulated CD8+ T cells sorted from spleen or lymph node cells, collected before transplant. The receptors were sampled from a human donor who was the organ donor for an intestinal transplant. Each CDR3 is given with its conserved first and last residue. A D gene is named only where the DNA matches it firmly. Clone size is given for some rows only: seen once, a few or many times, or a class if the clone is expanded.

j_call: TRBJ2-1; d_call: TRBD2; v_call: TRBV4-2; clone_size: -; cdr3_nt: TGTGCCAGCAGCGAACGTAGGCGATGGCTAGCGGGATCAAACAATGAGCAGTTCTTC; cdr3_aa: CASSERRRWLAGSNNEQFF
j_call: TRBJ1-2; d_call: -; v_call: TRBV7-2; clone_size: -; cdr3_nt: TGTGCCAGCAGTCCTACCGTACCCACAGGCCATGGCTACACCTTC; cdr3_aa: CASSPTVPTGHGYTF
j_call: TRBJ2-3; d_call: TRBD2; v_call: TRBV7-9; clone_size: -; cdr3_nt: TGTGCCAGCAACGGAGTCTCGGCGGGGGACGACACAGATACGCAGTATTTT; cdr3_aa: CASNGVSAGDDTDTQYF
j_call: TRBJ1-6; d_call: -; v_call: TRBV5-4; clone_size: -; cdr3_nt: TGTGCCAGCAGCTCCGGTGGACCCCTCCACTTT; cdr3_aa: CASSSGGPLHF
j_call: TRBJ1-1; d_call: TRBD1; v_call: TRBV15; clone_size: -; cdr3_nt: TGTGCCACCAGCAGAGATAGGGGGCGCGGAACTGAAGCTTTCTTT; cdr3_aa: CATSRDRGRGTEAFF
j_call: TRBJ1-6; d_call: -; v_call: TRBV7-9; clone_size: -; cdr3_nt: TGTGCCAGCAGCGACCTAACAGTTTCGTTGTTTGGCTCACCCCTCCACTTT; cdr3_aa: CASSDLTVSLFGSPLHF
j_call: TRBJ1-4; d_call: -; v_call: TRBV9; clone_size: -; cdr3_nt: TGTGCCAGCAGCCCGCGGGGGTTCAATGAAAAACTGTTTTTT; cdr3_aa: CASSPRGFNEKLFF
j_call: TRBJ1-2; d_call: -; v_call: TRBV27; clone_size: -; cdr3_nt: TGTGCCAGCAGTTCCAATTCGGCGGGGGGAAGAGATGGCTACACCTTC; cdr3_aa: CASSSNSAGGRDGYTF
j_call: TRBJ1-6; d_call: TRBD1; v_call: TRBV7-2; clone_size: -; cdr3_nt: TGTGCCAGCAGCTTAGGGGACAGGGGGCATGGAAATTCACCCCTCCACTTT; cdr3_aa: CASSLGDRGHGNSPLHF
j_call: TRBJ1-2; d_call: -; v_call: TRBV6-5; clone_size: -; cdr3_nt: TGTGCCAGCAGTTACTCGATCGAAGACAGGAACTATGGCTACACCTTC; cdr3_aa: CASSYSIEDRNYGYTF
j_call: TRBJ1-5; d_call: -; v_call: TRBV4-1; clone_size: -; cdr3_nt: TGCGCCAGCAGCCAATGGTCAGGGCTCAGTCAGCCCCAGCATTTT; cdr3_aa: CASSQWSGLSQPQHF
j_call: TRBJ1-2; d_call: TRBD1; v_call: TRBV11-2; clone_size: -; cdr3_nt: TGTGCCAGCAGCTTAGAGCCGCAGGGGGCAAATGGCTACACCTTC; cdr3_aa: CASSLEPQGANGYTF
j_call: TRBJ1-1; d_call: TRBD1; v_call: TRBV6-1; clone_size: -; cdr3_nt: TGTGCCAGCAGACAAACAGGGGGAAGGAGGACTGAAGCTTTCTTT; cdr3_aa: CASRQTGGRRTEAFF
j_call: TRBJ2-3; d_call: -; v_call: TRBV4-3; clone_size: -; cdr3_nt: TGCGCCAGCAGCCAAGTCGGACAGACAGATACGCAGTATTTT; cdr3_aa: CASSQVGQTDTQYF
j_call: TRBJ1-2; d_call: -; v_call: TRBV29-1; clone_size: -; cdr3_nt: TGCAGCGTTGAAGAACGGGATGGCTACACCTTC; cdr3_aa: CSVEERDGYTF
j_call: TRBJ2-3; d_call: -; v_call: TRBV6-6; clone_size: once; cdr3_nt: TGTGCCAGCAGTTACCTGGGACTGCACAACACAGATACGCAGTATTTT; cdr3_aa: CASSYLGLHNTDTQYF
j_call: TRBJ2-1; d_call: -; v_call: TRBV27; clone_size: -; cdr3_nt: TGTGCCAGCAGTTTTCGGGTTCGACGACTCTACAATGAGCAGTTCTTC; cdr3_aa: CASSFRVRRLYNEQFF
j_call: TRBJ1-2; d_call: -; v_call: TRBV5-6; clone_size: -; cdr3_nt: TGTGCCAGCAGTTTCATCCGCGGGGGATATGGCTACACCTTC; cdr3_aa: CASSFIRGGYGYTF
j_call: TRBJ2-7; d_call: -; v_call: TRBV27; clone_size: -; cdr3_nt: TGTGCCAGCAGCCCAAGTGTAGGGACATCCTCCTACGAGCAGTACTTC; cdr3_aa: CASSPSVGTSSYEQYF
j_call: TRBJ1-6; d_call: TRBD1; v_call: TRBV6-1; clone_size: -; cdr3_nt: TGTGCCAGCAGAACAGGGGGCACCGATTCACCCCTCCACTTT; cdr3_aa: CASRTGGTDSPLHF